This is a list of T cell receptor beta chains from one sample in a study of blood T cell repertoires in COVID-19. Using immunoSEQ multiplex PCR, the repertoire was profiled, and TCRdb retains in-frame clones only, with some absent. Among fewer than 85,000 clones listed, approximately 78% were seen once. Sequenced material: peripheral blood. The source of these receptors is a woman aged 80 or over with active or convalescent COVID-19. Each CDR3 is given with its conserved first and last residue.

V: TRBV7-3; length: 14; J: TRBJ2-3; CDR3: CASSLGLVPDTQYF
V: TRBV7-8; length: 11; J: TRBJ1-1; CDR3: CASSLDTEAFF
V: TRBV4-3; length: 18; J: TRBJ1-6; CDR3: CASSQDPPGGGYNSPLHF
V: TRBV7-2; length: 16; J: TRBJ2-7; CDR3: CASSPPPASGGYEQYF
V: TRBV7-8; length: 12; J: TRBJ1-2; CDR3: CASSFARNGYTF
V: TRBV11-2; length: 14; J: TRBJ2-2; CDR3: CASSPGANTGELFF
V: TRBV7-2; length: 17; J: TRBJ2-7; CDR3: CASSPPLHWRGSYEQYF
V: TRBV18; length: 14; J: TRBJ1-3; CDR3: CASSKTGAGNTIYF
V: TRBV6-6; length: 13; J: TRBJ1-1; CDR3: CASSPGGRTEAFF
V: TRBV7-9; length: 14; J: TRBJ1-2; CDR3: CASSLQTGLNGYTF
V: TRBV18; length: 13; J: TRBJ2-7; CDR3: CASRGADSYEQYF
V: TRBV18; length: 16; J: TRBJ1-2; CDR3: CASSPRQGESRYGYTF
V: TRBV29-1; length: 14; J: TRBJ1-4; CDR3: CSVEEGRSNEKLFF
V: TRBV5-1; length: 14; J: TRBJ1-4; CDR3: CASSAGQGGEKLFF
V: TRBV10-3; length: 15; J: TRBJ2-1; CDR3: CAIRPAGEGSNEQFF
V: TRBV12-3/TRBV12-4; length: 11; J: TRBJ1-3; CDR3: CASSLGNTIYF
V: TRBV6-2/TRBV6-3; length: 12; J: TRBJ2-3; CDR3: CASSWLADTQYF
V: TRBV9; length: 14; J: TRBJ2-3; CDR3: CASSPTSSTDTQYF
V: TRBV28; length: 19; J: TRBJ2-1; CDR3: CASSLRGGAYSITRNEQFF
V: TRBV9; length: 15; J: TRBJ2-1; CDR3: CASSVEVGLVNEQFF
V: TRBV6-2/TRBV6-3; length: 11; J: TRBJ1-1; CDR3: CASSTGEKAFF
V: TRBV7-8; length: 15; J: TRBJ1-2; CDR3: CASSLTVPRDYGYTF
V: TRBV14; length: 17; J: TRBJ1-4; CDR3: CASSQWTGGSANEKLFF
V: TRBV30; length: 14; J: TRBJ1-5; CDR3: CAWSTGGGNQPQHF
V: TRBV14; length: 16; J: TRBJ1-1; CDR3: CASSQDWGPLNTEAFF
V: TRBV18; length: 12; J: TRBJ2-3; CDR3: CASSPGGDTQYF
V: TRBV6-1; length: 15; J: TRBJ1-5; CDR3: CASSDAGYSNQPQHF
V: TRBV19; length: 17; J: TRBJ1-1; CDR3: CASSTLTGARKNTEAFF
V: TRBV9; length: 15; J: TRBJ1-6; CDR3: CASSVVPGDNSPLHF
V: TRBV7-2; length: 16; J: TRBJ2-2; CDR3: CASSWTSGSDTGELFF
V: TRBV7-2; length: 14; J: TRBJ2-7; CDR3: CASSLGLAGAEQYF
V: TRBV27; length: 18; J: TRBJ2-2; CDR3: CASSLSFGQTTNTGELFF
V: TRBV4-1; length: 16; J: TRBJ2-3; CDR3: CASRRSSTSRTDTQYF
V: TRBV6-2/TRBV6-3; length: 16; J: TRBJ2-7; CDR3: CASSGGGGRAIYEQYF
V: TRBV19; length: 13; J: TRBJ2-4; CDR3: CATLGGNKNIQYF
V: TRBV19; length: 13; J: TRBJ1-2; CDR3: CASSEGANYGYTF
V: TRBV27; length: 16; J: TRBJ2-7; CDR3: CASSNLPGLAREEQYF
V: TRBV12-3/TRBV12-4; length: 13; J: TRBJ2-7; CDR3: CASSLGGGGEQYF
V: TRBV21-1; length: 12; J: TRBJ2-2; CDR3: CASSTYTGELFF
V: TRBV11-2; length: 18; J: TRBJ2-7; CDR3: CASSLGALQWGLSYEQYF
V: TRBV4-3; length: 13; J: TRBJ1-5; CDR3: CASSQEQGQPQHF
V: TRBV5-6; length: 14; J: TRBJ2-1; CDR3: CASSSTTRGHEQFF
V: TRBV24-1; length: 12; J: TRBJ2-7; CDR3: CATSDFSREQYF
V: TRBV18; length: 14; J: TRBJ2-7; CDR3: CASPSAPTPYEQYF
V: TRBV11-3; length: 16; J: TRBJ2-5; CDR3: CASSFSGTGGQETQYF
V: TRBV24-1; length: 13; J: TRBJ2-1; CDR3: CATSDLNRAKQFF
V: TRBV5-1; length: 16; J: TRBJ2-5; CDR3: CASSRTSGAAQETQYF
V: TRBV29-1; length: 11; J: TRBJ2-7; CDR3: CSGGNSYEQYF
V: TRBV28; length: 16; J: TRBJ1-4; CDR3: CASSFGGQGLNEKLFF
V: TRBV24-1; length: 16; J: TRBJ2-7; CDR3: CATSGRAGGSSYEQYF
V: TRBV20-1; length: 17; J: TRBJ2-6; CDR3: CSASGGQGAVGANVLTF
V: TRBV20-1; length: 15; J: TRBJ2-5; CDR3: CSASLGQWYQETQYF
V: TRBV19; length: 17; J: TRBJ2-3; CDR3: CASSIRGSTLSTDTQYF
V: TRBV7-2; length: 14; J: TRBJ2-3; CDR3: CASSFSGSTDTQYF
V: TRBV20-1; length: 14; J: TRBJ2-1; CDR3: CSASTSARYNEQFF
V: TRBV11-3; length: 16; J: TRBJ2-5; CDR3: CASSWTSGGAAETQYF
V: TRBV28; length: 13; J: TRBJ2-1; CDR3: CASSTGLYNEQFF
V: TRBV9; length: 14; J: TRBJ1-1; CDR3: CASSVDHRAAEAFF
V: TRBV27; length: 16; J: TRBJ2-5; CDR3: CASSLLSASGQETQYF